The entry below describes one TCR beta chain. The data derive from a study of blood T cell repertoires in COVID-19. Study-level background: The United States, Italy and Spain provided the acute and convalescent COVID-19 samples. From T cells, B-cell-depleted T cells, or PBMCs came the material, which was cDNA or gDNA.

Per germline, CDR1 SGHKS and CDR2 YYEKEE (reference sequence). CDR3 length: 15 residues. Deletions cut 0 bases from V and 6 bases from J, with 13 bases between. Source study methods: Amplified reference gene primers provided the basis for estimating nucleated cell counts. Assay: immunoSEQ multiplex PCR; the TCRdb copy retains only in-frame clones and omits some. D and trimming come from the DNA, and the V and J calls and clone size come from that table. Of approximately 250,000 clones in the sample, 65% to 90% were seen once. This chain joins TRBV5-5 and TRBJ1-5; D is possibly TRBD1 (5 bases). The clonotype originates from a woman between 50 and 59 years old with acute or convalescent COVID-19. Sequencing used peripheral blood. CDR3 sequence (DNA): TGTGCCAGCAGCTTGGGACAGCCCCTCGGTCAGCCCCAGCATTTT. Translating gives CASSLGQPLGQPQHF.